A selection of T cell receptor beta chains follows, all from one sample in a study of CD8 T cells in Susac syndrome. TCRdb re-called the immunoSEQ multiplex PCR reads through MiXCR, storing one row per CDR3 protein. Counted here are some 77,000 distinct CDR3 sequences, 93% occurring once; the ten biggest clones make up around 0.15%. Sequencing was performed on CD4+ T cells from PBMCs. Receptors originate from a human donor with Susac syndrome. Each CDR3 is given without its conserved first and last residue.

J	V	CDR3
TRBJ1-1	TRBV7-3	ASSLTRGLEAF
TRBJ1-4	TRBV19	ASSIQGKATNEKLF
TRBJ2-7	TRBV7-2	ASSKVASPYEQY
TRBJ2-4	TRBV11-1	ASSPRQGNLAKNIQY
TRBJ1-6	TRBV5-1	ASSLVGGRSSYNSPLH
TRBJ2-1	TRBV14	ASSQVGSNEQF
TRBJ2-1	TRBV20-1	SAPRRAGGFYNEQF
TRBJ2-3	TRBV28	ASSLSRDTQY
TRBJ2-3	TRBV25-1	ASSEYTGFSTDTQY
TRBJ1-5	TRBV6-5	ASSRDRASNQPQH
TRBJ1-5	TRBV19	ASNRGWADNQPQH
TRBJ2-1	TRBV29-1	SFKHGTGGYNEQF
TRBJ2-7	TRBV2	ASSEERGYEQY
TRBJ2-7	TRBV5-1	ASSFATGMVYEQY
TRBJ2-7	TRBV27	ASSLGQPYEQY
TRBJ1-5	TRBV15	ATSRDHTRSNQPQH
TRBJ1-6	TRBV6-2/TRBV6-3	ASRPSTGTSSYNSPLH
TRBJ2-7	TRBV21-1	ASSKSRTDEQY
TRBJ2-2	TRBV30	AWSRGVGELF
TRBJ2-7	TRBV30	AWKLTANEQY
TRBJ1-3	TRBV13	ASSLAGDSGNTIY
TRBJ2-2	TRBV7-3	ASSLTPFGGELF
TRBJ1-5	TRBV29-1	SVASGGGQPQH
TRBJ1-4	TRBV3-1	ASSQQALNEKLF
TRBJ1-5	TRBV29-1	SVGLGGNQPQH
TRBJ2-3	TRBV27	ASNLPTDTQY
TRBJ1-5	TRBV28	ASSSLGFSNQPQH
TRBJ2-5	TRBV12-3/TRBV12-4	ASSFQFRYLGETQY
TRBJ2-3	TRBV5-1	ASSLALRDTQY
TRBJ2-7	TRBV6-6	ASSYSPGGYEQY
TRBJ1-1	TRBV10-3	AISESVQGLNTEAF
TRBJ2-1	TRBV28	ASSKSLAGGHNEQF
TRBJ1-2	TRBV20-1	SADGRIFNYGYT
TRBJ2-3	TRBV6-5	ASSYLGLAGGHDTQY
TRBJ2-2	TRBV29-1	SVGTSRAGELF
TRBJ2-1	TRBV6-5	ASRTDRGGNNEQL
TRBJ1-2	TRBV4-3	ASSQDLAGTNYGYT
TRBJ2-3	TRBV6-2/TRBV6-3	ASSYTQRGVTDTQY
TRBJ2-7	TRBV5-1	ASSLAGGRAYEQY
TRBJ1-6	TRBV6-2/TRBV6-3	ASSYSPTAQSLYNSPLH
TRBJ2-1	TRBV3-1	ASGATPSQNEQF
TRBJ2-6	TRBV30	AWSSPGRTGANVLT